This T cell receptor (beta chain) stems from a study of OX40 agonist ivuxolimab in advanced cancers. Turning to the study itself: Partial responses, seen in three patients, involved one hepatocellular carcinoma and two cutaneous melanomas.

The CDR3 has 13 amino acids. Germline loops: CDR1 SSHAT, CDR2 FNYEAQ (reference sequence). The data were produced by immunoSEQ multiplex PCR, yet TCRdb's version contains in-frame clones alone and is incomplete. The table includes roughly 72,000 clones, nearly 90% detected once. With respect to this clone: One end of the junction varies from germline; a read error may be responsible.

The source of this sequence is an adult with an advanced solid tumor such as melanoma, head and neck, liver or kidney cancer. The rearrangement links TRBV7-7 to TRBJ2-5, with D perhaps TRBD1 (6 bases). The sequenced sample was CD4+ or CD8+ T cells sorted from blood, obtained in a trial of the OX40 agonist ivuxolimab. Here the CDR3 DNA reads TGTGCTAGCAGCCGGGACACCCAAGAGACCCAGTACTTC. This encodes CASSRDTQETQYF.